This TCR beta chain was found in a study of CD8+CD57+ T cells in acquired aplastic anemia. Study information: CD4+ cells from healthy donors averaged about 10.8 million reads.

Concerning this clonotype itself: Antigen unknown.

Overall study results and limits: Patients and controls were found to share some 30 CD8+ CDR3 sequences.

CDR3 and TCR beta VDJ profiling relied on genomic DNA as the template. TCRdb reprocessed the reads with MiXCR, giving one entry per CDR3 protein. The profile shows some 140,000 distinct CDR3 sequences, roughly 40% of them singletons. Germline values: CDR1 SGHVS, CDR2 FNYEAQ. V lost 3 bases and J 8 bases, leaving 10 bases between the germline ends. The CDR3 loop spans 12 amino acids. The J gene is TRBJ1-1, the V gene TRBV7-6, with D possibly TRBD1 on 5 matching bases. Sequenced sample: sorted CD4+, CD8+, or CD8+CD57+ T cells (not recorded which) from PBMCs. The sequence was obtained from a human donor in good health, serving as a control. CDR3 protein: CASSFVRVEAFF. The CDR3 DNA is TGTGCCAGCAGCTTTGTCAGGGTCGAAGCTTTCTTT.